The source of this TCR beta chain is a study of T cells in Graves' hyperthyroidism and ophthalmopathy. Germline CDR1 is PRHDT and CDR2 is FYEKMQ (reference sequence). The CDR3 runs 14 residues. Trimming removed 2 bases from V and 2 bases from J, with 9 bases in between. Amplified regions were TCR beta CDR3 sequences from RNA transcripts. The HTBI primer set drove a first-round RT-PCR of the TCR CDR3. TCRdb redid the calling of the multiplex PCR reads with MiXCR, one entry per CDR3 protein. The sample yields 500,000 to 800,000 distinct CDR3 sequences, approximately 42% seen once. This clonotype was seen a handful of times. Its antigen is unknown. Notes on the study in general: Model output signaled ophthalmopathy a median 6.5 months ahead of onset. Among clonotypes expanded in thyroid above 0.001, most were also found in blood. Ophthalmopathy and stable hyperthyroidism were told apart by a 13 V-J model.

Diagnosis rested on symptoms, serum thyroxine and TRAb, thyroid ultrasound, and orbital computed tomography. The J gene is TRBJ1-1, the V gene TRBV13; D is ambiguous. The sequenced sample was peripheral blood or thyroid tissue (not recorded which). The receptor was derived from an adult man with Graves' disease, either hyperthyroidism or ophthalmopathy (not recorded which). Here the CDR3 reads CASSLWQPNTEAFF. CDR3 in DNA: TGTGCCAGCAGCTTATGGCAGCCAAACACTGAAGCTTTCTTT.